This paragraph covers one T cell receptor (beta chain) sequence. The antigen remains unidentified. The assay was immunoSEQ multiplex PCR, and TCRdb's table has in-frame clones only and misses some. The sample carries some 130,000 clones, around 90% recorded once. The sample is drawn from a study of T cell responses to AZD1222 COVID-19 vaccine. Background on the study: Second-dose timings of about 4 or about 12 weeks were pooled. Study-wide findings and caveats: Among those given AZD1222, only five or six were seropositive at baseline. Possibly, clonal diversity was underestimated; donors were largely white British and included more females.

CDR3 length equals 15 residues. Between the trimmed V and J ends, which lost 3 bases and 1 base, there was a span of 11 bases. Germline V gene sequence: CDR1 SGDLS, CDR2 YYNGEE. The source material was peripheral blood, sampled on day 0 of AZD1222 vaccination. This receptor was taken from an adult in good health. The chain recombines TRBV9 with TRBJ1-3; D unclear. The CDR3 DNA is TGTGCCAGCAGCGGACGGACCGGGTCTGGAAACACCATATATTTT. The encoded protein is CASSGRTGSGNTIYF.